The text below deals with one T cell receptor beta chain. Its specificity is not known. The entry originates in a study of T cell responses to AZD1222 COVID-19 vaccine. Study results and caveats: Clonal diversity was possibly underestimated, and white British individuals and females predominated among donors. There were repertoire samples only from the period after the peak T cell response.

The germline V and J ends were trimmed by 0 bases and 7 bases, with 13 bases remaining between them. The CDR3 consists of 15 residues. From germline, CDR1 is LGHNA and CDR2 YNFKEQ. The repertoire was sequenced with immunoSEQ multiplex PCR; TCRdb's copy has only in-frame clones and lacks some. The data contain approximately 110,000 clones, about 85% of them singletons. Material: peripheral blood, obtained 28 days after the second AZD1222 dose. The TCR comes from an adult who received the AZD1222 COVID-19 vaccine. The chain recombines TRBV4-2 with TRBJ2-1; TRBD2 is a possible D gene (7 bases). The CDR3 sequence: CASSQDVGGGNEQFF. CDR3 in DNA: TGTGCCAGCAGCCAAGATGTGGGAGGGGGGAATGAGCAGTTCTTC.